This TCR beta chain was profiled in a study of tumor-infiltrating lymphocytes in localized non-small cell lung cancer. Clones were read by immunoSEQ multiplex PCR, and TCRdb kept only the in-frame ones, dropping some. In the table there are 20,000 to 25,000 clones, roughly 69% of which are singletons. CDR3 size: 16 residues. V was pared by 4 bases and J by 0 bases, with 5 bases of the junction left unmatched. Germline lookup yields CDR1 SGHTA and CDR2 FQGNSA. The sample consisted of lung tumor tissue. V and J are TRBV7-2 and TRBJ1-5; 8 positions agree with TRBD1. The receptor was isolated from a human donor with non-small cell lung cancer. CDR3 amino acids: CASSSLGQASNQPQHF. The CDR3, as DNA: TGTGCCAGCAGCTCCCTGGGACAGGCTAGCAATCAGCCCCAGCATTTT.